These 11 T cell receptor beta chains share one sample of origin, sequenced in a study of cytomegalovirus exposure and HLA in healthy donors. Researchers ran the PCR with 60 Vbeta and 13 Jbeta primers. Here immunoSEQ multiplex PCR was the method, and the copy in TCRdb shows in-frame clones only, minus some. The repertoire holds 45,000 to 65,000 clones, with about 80% as singletons. The sequenced material came from PBMCs. These receptors came from a woman in her thirties or forties in good health and CMV-seropositive.

This chain joins TRBV9 and TRBJ2-1; TRBD2 agrees at 11 bases. CDR3 length equals 17 residues. Germline V gives CDR1 SGDLS, CDR2 YYNGEE. Losses at the gene ends were 1 base for V and 7 bases for J; bases not matched to a gene: 10. This CDR3 is CASSVFHAGLAVNEQFF. DNA for the CDR3: TGTGCCAGCAGCGTATTTCATGCGGGACTAGCGGTAAATGAGCAGTTCTTC.

V and J are TRBV28 and TRBJ1-1, with D perhaps TRBD1 (5 bases). Germline values: CDR1 MDHEN, CDR2 SYDVKM. The V gene lost 2 bases and the J gene lost 1 base, with 8 bases spanning the gap. This CDR3 contains 14 residues. This CDR3 is CASSLLGGNTEAFF. Written as DNA, the CDR3 is TGTGCCAGCAGTTTACTGGGGGGGAACACTGAAGCTTTCTTT.

The chain links TRBV7-3 to TRBJ1-1; tentative D call: TRBD1 (5 bases). The germline CDR1 and CDR2 sequences are SGHTA and FQGTGA. This CDR3 has 17 residues. Trimming took 6 bases from V and 4 from J, leaving 24 bases between them. This CDR3 is CASSPGAPRVRSTEAFF. Here the CDR3 DNA reads TGTGCCAGCAGTCCTGGGGCCCCCAGGGTTCGGAGCACTGAAGCTTTCTTT.

Written as DNA, the CDR3 is TGTGCCAGCCAGGACAGACCACCTGCGGAAAAACTGTTTTTT. Its protein product is CASQDRPPAEKLFF. The J gene is TRBJ1-4, the V gene TRBV25-1, with D possibly matching TRBD1 (6 bases). CDR3 length equals 14 residues. V dropped 8 bases and J dropped 8 bases, with 18 bases sitting between them. CDR1 is MGHDK, CDR2 SYGVNS, per germline.

The chain recombines TRBV2 with TRBJ1-6; D perhaps matches TRBD1 (5 bases). Germline V gene data show CDR1 as SNHLY and CDR2 as FYNNEI. The ends were cut back, 7 bases at V and 10 bases at J, with 17 bases in the middle. The length of the CDR3 is 14 residues. CDR3: CASIRTFLGSPLHF. The CDR3 DNA follows: TGTGCCAGCATCCGGACATTTTTGGGGTCACCCCTCCACTTT. Full variable domain (rest looked up from reference TRBV2 and TRBJ1-6): EPEVTQTPSHQVTQMGQEVILRCVPISNHLYFYWYRQILGQKVEFLVSFYNNEISEKSEIFDDQFSVERPDGSNFTLKIRSTKLEDSAMYFCASIRTFLGSPLHFGNGTRLTVT.

This rearrangement joins TRBV6-5 to TRBJ1-2; TRBD1 matches 7 bases. The V gene's germline CDR1 is MNHEY and CDR2 SVGAGI. V dropped 4 bases and J dropped 4; count of bases not matched to a gene: 3. The CDR3 runs to 13 residues. The CDR3 DNA follows: TGTGCCAGCAGTTGGGGACAGTCCTATGGCTACACCTTC. This encodes CASSWGQSYGYTF.

The rearrangement links TRBV19 to TRBJ2-7; D unresolved. Trimming pared 2 bases from V and 1 base from J, leaving 9 bases between. The CDR3 runs to 14 residues. Germline CDR1 reads LNHDA; CDR2 reads SQIVND (reference sequence). CDR3 DNA: TGTGCCAGTAGTATAACGGCGACATCCTACGAGCAGTACTTC. Protein sequence: CASSITATSYEQYF.

V usage is TRBV7-9 and J usage is TRBJ1-1; the match to TRBD1 covers 8 bases. CDR1 and CDR2 from the germline V gene are SEHNR and FQNEAQ (reference sequence). J was trimmed by 4 bases and V by 7 bases; bases with no gene match: 8. This CDR3 is built from 14 residues. CDR3 residues: CASIRPGGLTEAFF. Here the CDR3 DNA reads TGTGCCAGCATTCGGCCAGGGGGCCTCACTGAAGCTTTCTTT.

The chain links TRBV6-5 to TRBJ1-1; 11 bases line up with TRBD1. Trimming at V came to 6 bases and at J to 4 bases, leaving 7 bases not matched to a gene. This CDR3 has 15 amino acids. Per germline, CDR1 MNHEY and CDR2 SVGAGI. The CDR3 region has the DNA TGTGCCAGCAGCTTCGGACAGGGGGCTACCACTGAAGCTTTCTTT. Its protein is CASSFGQGATTEAFF.

This clone was observed once. The chain joins TRBV7-9 to TRBJ2-1, with D possibly matching TRBD1 (6 bases). This CDR3 is built from 17 residues. Germline V gene data show CDR1 as SEHNR and CDR2 as FQNEAQ (reference sequence). The CDR3 loop reads CSNHGWSGQQSNNEQFF. For the CDR3, the DNA is TGTTCCAACCACGGGTGGTCTGGACAGCAATCCAACAATGAGCAGTTCTTC.

This clone was seen a single time. The J gene is TRBJ1-6, the V gene TRBV5-5; TRBD1 aligns across 9 bases. Trimming took 0 bases from V and 9 from J; bases not matched to a gene: 13. CDR3 size: 18 residues. Germline CDR1 SGHKS, CDR2 YYEKEE (reference sequence). The CDR3 protein is CASSLVGTGSVGGSPLHF. CDR3 coding DNA: TGTGCCAGCAGCTTGGTTGGGACAGGGTCCGTAGGAGGTTCACCCCTCCACTTT. The whole variable domain, remainder taken from reference TRBV5-5 and TRBJ1-6, is DAGVTQSPTHLIKTRGQQVTLRCSPISGHKSVSWYQQVLGQGPQFIFQYYEKEERGRGNFPDRFSARQFPNYSSELNVNALLLGDSALYLCASSLVGTGSVGGSPLHFGNGTRLTVT.